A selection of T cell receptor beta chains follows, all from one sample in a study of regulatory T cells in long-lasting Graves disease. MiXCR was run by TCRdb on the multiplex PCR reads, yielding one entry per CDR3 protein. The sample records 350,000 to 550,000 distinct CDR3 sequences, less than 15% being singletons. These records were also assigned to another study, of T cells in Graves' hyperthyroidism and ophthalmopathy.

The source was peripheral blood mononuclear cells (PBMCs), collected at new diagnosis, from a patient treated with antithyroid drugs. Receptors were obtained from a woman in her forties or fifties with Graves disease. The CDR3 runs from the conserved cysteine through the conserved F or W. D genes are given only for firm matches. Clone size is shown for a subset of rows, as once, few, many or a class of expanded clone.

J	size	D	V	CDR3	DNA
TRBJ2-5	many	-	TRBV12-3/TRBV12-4	CASSLGRGVQETQYF	TGTGCCAGCAGTTTAGGCAGGGGGGTCCAAGAGACCCAGTACTTC
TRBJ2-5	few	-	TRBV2	CASPEQWGSGKQETQYF	TGTGCCAGCCCAGAGCAGTGGGGATCAGGAAAACAAGAGACCCAGTACTTC
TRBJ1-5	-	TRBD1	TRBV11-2	CASSVGTVNQPQHF	TGTGCCAGCAGCGTCGGGACAGTCAATCAGCCCCAGCATTTT
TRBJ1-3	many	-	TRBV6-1	CASKQETDSGNTIYF	TGTGCCAGCAAACAAGAGACAGACTCTGGAAACACCATATATTTT
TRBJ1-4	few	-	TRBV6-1	CASSDRESATNEKLFF	TGTGCCAGCAGTGACAGGGAAAGTGCAACTAATGAAAAACTGTTTTTT
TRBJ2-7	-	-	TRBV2	CASTSEQYF	TGTGCCAGCACCAGCGAGCAGTACTTC
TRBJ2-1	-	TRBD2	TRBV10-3	CAISPTSGSHNEQFF	TGTGCCATCAGTCCGACTAGCGGGAGCCACAATGAGCAGTTCTTC
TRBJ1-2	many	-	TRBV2	CASSDPLVRNYGYTF	TGTGCCAGCAGTGACCCCCTGGTGAGAAACTATGGCTACACCTTC
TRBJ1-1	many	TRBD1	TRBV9	CASSPGTGKGNTEAFF	TGTGCCAGCAGCCCGGGGACAGGGAAGGGGAACACTGAAGCTTTCTTT
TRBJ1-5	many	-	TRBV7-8	CASSLFRGGQPQHF	TGTGCCAGCAGCTTATTTCGTGGGGGTCAGCCCCAGCATTTT
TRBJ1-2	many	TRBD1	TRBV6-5	CASSYPRGRQGGYGYTF	TGTGCCAGCAGTTACCCTCGTGGAAGACAGGGGGGCTATGGCTACACCTTC
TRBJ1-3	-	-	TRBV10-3	CAISGLTPGRSGNTIYF	TGTGCCATCAGTGGTCTCACTCCCGGGAGATCTGGAAACACCATATATTTT
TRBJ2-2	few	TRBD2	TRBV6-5	CASSLGLAGVFGELFF	TGTGCCAGCAGTTTGGGACTAGCGGGAGTTTTCGGGGAGCTGTTTTTT
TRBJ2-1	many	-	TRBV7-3	CASSLTALAGLDEQFF	TGTGCCAGCAGCTTAACGGCCCTAGCAGGCCTCGATGAGCAGTTCTTC
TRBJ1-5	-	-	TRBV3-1	CASSVGDASNQPQHF	TGTGCCAGCAGCGTGGGGGACGCGAGCAATCAGCCCCAGCATTTT
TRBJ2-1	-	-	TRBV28	CASSGNNEQFF	TGTGCCTCCTCAGGAAACAATGAGCAGTTCTTC
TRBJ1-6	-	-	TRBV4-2	CASSQGHSPLHF	TGTGCCAGCAGCCAAGGGCATTCACCCCTCCACTTT
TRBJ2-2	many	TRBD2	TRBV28	CASSRGTGGTGTSGRAPGELFF	TGTGCCAGCAGTCGCGGGACAGGGGGCACTGGGACTAGCGGGAGGGCCCCCGGGGAGCTGTTTTTT
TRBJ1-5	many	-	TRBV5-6	CASSLQGIWDQPQHF	TGTGCCAGCAGCTTGCAGGGTATCTGGGATCAGCCCCAGCATTTT
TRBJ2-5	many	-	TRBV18	CASSPFESTQETQYF	TGTGCCAGCTCACCATTTGAGTCAACCCAAGAGACCCAGTACTTC
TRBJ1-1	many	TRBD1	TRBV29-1	CSVTLQGVNEAFF	TGCAGCGTTACCCTACAGGGGGTGAATGAAGCTTTCTTT
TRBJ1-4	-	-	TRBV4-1	CASSRAKIGTGESTNEKLFF	TGCGCCAGCAGCCGAGCCAAGATTGGAACAGGAGAATCTACTAATGAAAAACTGTTTTTT